This T cell receptor beta chain emerged from a study of metastatic and nonmetastatic thyroid tumors. In the original processing: Between-group CDR3 differences, defined by clinicopathological status, yielded a distant-metastasis classifier for papillary thyroid cancer. Via MiXCR, TCRdb re-called the PCR reads. For this entry, the V and J calls and clone size follow TCRdb and not the study's own pipeline. The table records about 38,000 clones, about 29% of them present only once. Germline assignment: CDR1 MDHEN and CDR2 SYDVKM. Trimming pared 2 bases from V and 5 bases from J, leaving 12 bases between. This CDR3 region has 14 residues. No patient had received any treatment before thyroid surgery.

The sequence was obtained from a male donor with papillary thyroid cancer or a benign thyroid nodule (not recorded which). Some clones in this sample may be carry-over from other donors' samples. V gene TRBV28 combines with J gene TRBJ1-2; no clear D. Sequenced material: blood. The CDR3 DNA reads as TGTGCCAGCAGTTTAGACACCGATTCGTATGGCTACACCTTC. This encodes CASSLDTDSYGYTF.